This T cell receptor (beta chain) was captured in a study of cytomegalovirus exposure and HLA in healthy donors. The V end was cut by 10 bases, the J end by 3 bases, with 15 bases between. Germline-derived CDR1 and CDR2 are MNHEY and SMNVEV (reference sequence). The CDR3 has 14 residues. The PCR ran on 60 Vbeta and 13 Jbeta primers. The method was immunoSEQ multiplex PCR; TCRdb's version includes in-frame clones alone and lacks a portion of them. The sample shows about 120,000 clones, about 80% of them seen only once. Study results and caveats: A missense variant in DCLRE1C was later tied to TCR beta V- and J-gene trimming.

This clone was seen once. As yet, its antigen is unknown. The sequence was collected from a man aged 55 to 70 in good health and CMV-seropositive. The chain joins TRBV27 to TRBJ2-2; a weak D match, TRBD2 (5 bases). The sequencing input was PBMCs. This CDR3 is CATRGTPDTGELFF. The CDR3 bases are TGTGCCACCCGGGGTACTCCCGACACCGGGGAGCTGTTTTTT.